A single sample is the source of the 2 T cell receptor beta chains below, sequenced in a study of CXCR3-negative and CXCR3-positive naive CD8 T cells. The study made its TRB cDNA libraries by 5' RACE, adding UMI labels. Following a re-call of the 5' RACE reads, TCRdb has one entry per CDR3 protein and lacks DNA. The specimen's table records approximately 52,000 distinct CDR3 sequences. The sequenced sample consisted of memory CD8+ T cells from blood. Source of these receptors: a human donor in good health. Some clones in this sample may be carry-over from other donors' samples.

The chain combines TRBV4-1 with TRBJ1-2; no DNA is available, so the TRBD1 call from TCRdb remains unchecked. Germline V lookup: CDR1 MGHRA, CDR2 YSYEKL. CDR3 length equals 15 residues. CDR3 sequence reads: CASSQDYTGAYGYTF.

V and J are TRBV7-9 and TRBJ2-6; as DNA is missing, the TRBD2 call by TCRdb cannot be tested. CDR3 size: 16 residues. The germline gives CDR1 SEHNR, CDR2 FQNEAQ (reference sequence). The CDR3 sequence is CASPTHYGAGANVLTF.